Following are 7 T cell receptor beta chains from one sample sequenced in a study of Ad26.COV2.S vaccination and SARS-CoV-2 variants. Here immunoSEQ multiplex PCR was the method, and the copy in TCRdb shows in-frame clones only, minus some. There are some 270,000 clones in the sample; approximately 88% occur only once, and 2.9% lies in the top ten. The treatment was: roughly 19 received Ad26.COV2.S at low or high dose, single or two shots; 5 received placebo; per-sample allocation not given. Samples came from day 63 after the first vaccine or placebo injection. This specimen was peripheral blood, taken in a trial of Ad26.COV2.S vaccine versus placebo. Receptor source: a person aged 18-60 years who received the Ad26.COV2.S COVID-19 vaccine or a placebo.

The V gene is TRBV12-3 or TRBV12-4, the J gene TRBJ1-5; D ambiguous. This CDR3 region has 12 residues. The CDR3 sequence: CASGPSNQPQHF. CDR3 DNA: TGTGCGAGCGGACCGAGCAATCAGCCCCAGCATTTT.

This sequence joins TRBV7-8 and TRBJ2-7; 10 bases align to TRBD1. The germline CDR1 and CDR2 sequences are SGHVS and FQNEAQ. The CDR3 covers 17 residues. V gave up 2 bases and J gave up 3 bases; unmatched junction bases: 10. CDR3 amino acids: CASSLSSLRDRGYEQYF. The CDR3 nucleotides read TGTGCCAGCAGCTTATCCAGCCTTAGGGACAGGGGCTACGAGCAGTACTTC.

V gene TRBV6-5 combines with J gene TRBJ2-5; D gene uncertain. V was trimmed by 2 bases and J by 3 bases, leaving 13 bases between them. The CDR3 runs 15 residues. Germline V gene lookup returns CDR1 MNHEY and CDR2 SVGAGI. CDR3 loop: CASSYGSRPKETQYF. The CDR3 DNA reads as TGTGCCAGCAGTTACGGATCACGGCCGAAAGAGACCCAGTACTTC.

In DNA, the CDR3 is TGTGCCAGCAGCTCCCGACTCCAACGCCGCACAGATACGCAGTATTTT. Protein sequence: CASSSRLQRRTDTQYF. This rearrangement joins TRBV7-8 to TRBJ2-3; D unclear. The CDR3 has 16 residues. Germline V gives CDR1 SGHVS, CDR2 FQNEAQ. With 4 bases removed from V and 1 base from J, the gap between germline ends came to 15 bases.

The V gene is TRBV4-2, the J gene TRBJ1-4; D not certain. This CDR3 region has 13 residues. Germline CDR1 and CDR2: LGHNA and YNFKEQ. V lost 1 base and J lost 7, with 7 bases in between. For the CDR3, the DNA is TGTGCCAGCAGCCAAGGAGAGAGTGAAAAACTGTTTTTT. It codes for CASSQGESEKLFF.

The sample holds one count of this clone. V gene TRBV6-2 or TRBV6-3 combines with J gene TRBJ2-2; TRBD2 agrees at 8 bases. The junction had 8 bases not matched to a gene; V was cut back by 5 bases and J by 6 bases. Germline-derived CDR1 and CDR2 are MNHEY and SVGEGT. The CDR3 loop spans 15 amino acids. This chain's CDR3 is CASSRPGRAAGELFF. The CDR3 coding sequence is TGTGCCAGCAGTCGCCCCGGGAGGGCAGCCGGGGAGCTGTTTTTT.

In DNA, the CDR3 is TGTGCCACCAGCAGAGGGGGTCGGGGCGTAGTGGGTTCACCCCTCCACTTT. Translated, it gives CATSRGGRGVVGSPLHF. This chain links TRBV15 with TRBJ1-6, with D tentatively TRBD1 (5 bases). Germline V gene lookup returns CDR1 LNHNV and CDR2 YYDKDF (reference sequence). The CDR3 extends over 17 amino acids. V was pared by 1 base and J by 9 bases, with 19 bases between.